This TCR beta chain was sequenced in a study of shared clonotypes between healthy human individuals (dated by TCRdb to 2018 to 2020). Study-wide context: A couple of women and a few men aged 18 to 49 years were included in the cohort. For each donor, CD4 naive and CD4 memory were each given three plates, CD8 naive was given two plates, and CD8 memory was given one plate. To estimate repertoire size and how much clonotype sharing occurs between individuals, the study deeply sequenced the blood TCR repertoires of about 5 healthy adults. Different laboratories and diverse techniques were used to prepare libraries and sequence TCR repertoires, to increase sequencing depth and limit assay-specific biases. Per donor, leukapheresis produced somewhere between about 0.8 and 9 billion PBMCs.

Counted from cysteine to phenylalanine, this CDR3 has 14 amino acids. Left in the record is the CDR3 DNA by itself, 42 bases read in frame from the first base. The germline V gene supplies CDR1 LGHNA and CDR2 YSLEER. Trimming takes 0 bases from V and 0 bases from J, and the germline ends sit 4 bases apart. Using the deep immunoSEQ assay, TCR CDR3 regions were amplified from genomic DNA by multiplex PCR. For each cell subset, the extracted genomic DNA was distributed evenly across all wells of several immunoSEQ 96-well plates, and each plate served as one replicate. Each replicate PCR for sorted subsets received roughly 200 ng genomic DNA, equal to roughly 29,000 T cell genomes. The purified libraries were quantified using a Qubit 3.0 fluorometer, sized with a Bioanalyzer 2100, and then quantified again using the KAPA Library Quantification kit. Each immunoSEQ 96-well plate was sequenced on its own single-read 150-cycle Illumina NextSeq 550 flow cell. The original methods were these. Because the immunoSEQ output held only junctional sequences and lacked quality scores, the filtering could not match the filtering applied to full-length reads. Sequences were annotated with PyIR, a Python wrapper for IgBLAST v1.9, and V/J genes and CDR3 were assigned using IMGT germline references. Reads were removed for weak V/J assignments (E-value above 1e-6), missing CDR3, stop codons, out-of-frame junctions, or ambiguous translated residues. V3J clonotypes were defined as sequences sharing the same inferred V gene, J gene, and CDR3 amino acid sequence. The percentage overlap between two repertoires was calculated by dividing the number of shared unique clonotypes by the size of the smaller repertoire. Three approaches were used to assess repertoire richness: RTK rarefaction, the Chao1 estimator, and Recon v2.1 estimates of unobserved clonotypes. For all TCRbeta clonotypes obtained by the gDNA method from a few donors, generation probabilities were computed with OLGA. TCRdb obtained this table from immuneACCESS and retained in-frame rearrangements with V and J assigned. These tables miss some clones; where compared with another copy, unresolved V genes account for less than half of the shortfall, and the remainder is unexplained. The V and J calls and clone size were taken over from that table, and D and trimming were inferred from the DNA. The sample yields 300,000 or so clones; over 65% were counted once. The ten top clones hold approximately 10% of the sample.

In the case of this clone: Its antigen target is currently unknown. The input lacks base qualities; no much larger clone sits a single base away.

The donors were healthy, HIV-negative adults with no recently reported acute infections or vaccinations. Every donor was a Caucasian adult residing in Nashville, Tennessee, USA. Magnetic negative selection was used to enrich CD4+ T cells, after which naive cells were positively selected on CD45RA and the negative fraction became the memory subset. After blood collection by leukapheresis, PBMCs were isolated using Ficoll-Histopaque density gradient centrifugation and then cryopreserved in the vapor phase of liquid nitrogen. Analytical flow cytometry was used to check the purity and quantity of each magnetically sorted T cell population. From each sorted fraction, genomic DNA was isolated and quantified by UV absorbance on a Nanodrop 2000c. The investigation overall reported the following: Incomplete sequencing was indicated by rarefaction of sorted-subset datasets, despite the large sequencing depth. When a handful of donors were compared, the shared fraction of clonotypes was about 5.4% for naive CD4, around 3.5% for naive CD8, 2.3% for memory CD4, and 0.35% to 0.5% for memory CD8. Pairwise subsampling indicated that sequencing depth was expected to affect the degree of clonotype sharing among donors. Sampling was restricted to blood, and TCR repertoires in tissue are likely to differ from TCR repertoires in blood. Naive subsets generally had larger estimated clonotype richness than memory subsets. Higher generation probabilities were observed for clonotypes shared by all four sorted-subset donors than for non-shared clonotypes. The genetic and exposure-history diversity represented was limited by the small number of donors.

Sample: memory CD4+ T cells sorted from blood. The cell subset or site label of this sample denotes: CD45RA-negative fraction. This receptor was obtained from a man aged 25 to 45 in good health. This sequence uses TRBV4-3 and TRBJ2-3, with the D gene call left open. The CDR3 sequence is CASSQEVSTDTQYF. The nucleotide sequence is TGCGCCAGCAGCCAAGAGGTCAGCACAGATACGCAGTATTTT.